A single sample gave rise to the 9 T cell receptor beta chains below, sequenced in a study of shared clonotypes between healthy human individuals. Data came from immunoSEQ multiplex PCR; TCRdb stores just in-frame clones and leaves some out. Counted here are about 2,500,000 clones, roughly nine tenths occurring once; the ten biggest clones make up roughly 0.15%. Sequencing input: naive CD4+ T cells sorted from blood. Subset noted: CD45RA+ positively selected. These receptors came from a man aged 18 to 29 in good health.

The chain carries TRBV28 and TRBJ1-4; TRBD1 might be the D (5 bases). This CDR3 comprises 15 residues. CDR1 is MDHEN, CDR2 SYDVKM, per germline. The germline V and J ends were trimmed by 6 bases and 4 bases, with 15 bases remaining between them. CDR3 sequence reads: CASSQGAGFNEKLFF. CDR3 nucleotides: TGTGCCAGCAGCCAAGGGGCCGGGTTTAATGAAAAACTGTTTTTT.

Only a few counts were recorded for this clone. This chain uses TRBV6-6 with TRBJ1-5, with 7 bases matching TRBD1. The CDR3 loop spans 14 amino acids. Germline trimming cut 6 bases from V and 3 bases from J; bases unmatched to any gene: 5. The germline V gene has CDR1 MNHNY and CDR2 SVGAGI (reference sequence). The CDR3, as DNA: TGTGCCAGCAGGGGGACAGCTTACAATCAGCCCCAGCATTTT. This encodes CASRGTAYNQPQHF.

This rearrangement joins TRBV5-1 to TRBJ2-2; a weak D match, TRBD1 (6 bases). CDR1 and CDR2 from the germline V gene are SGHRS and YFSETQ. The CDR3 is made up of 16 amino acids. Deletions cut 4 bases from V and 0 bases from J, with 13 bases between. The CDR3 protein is CASSPRDTANTGELFF. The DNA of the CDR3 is TGCGCCAGCAGCCCTCGGGACACAGCGAACACCGGGGAGCTGTTTTTT. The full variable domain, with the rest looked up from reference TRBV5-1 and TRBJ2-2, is KAGVTQTPRYLIKTRGQQVTLSCSPISGHRSVSWYQQTPGQGLQFLFEYFSETQRNKGNFPGRFSGRQFSNSRSEMNVSTLELGDSALYLCASSPRDTANTGELFFGEGSRLTVL.

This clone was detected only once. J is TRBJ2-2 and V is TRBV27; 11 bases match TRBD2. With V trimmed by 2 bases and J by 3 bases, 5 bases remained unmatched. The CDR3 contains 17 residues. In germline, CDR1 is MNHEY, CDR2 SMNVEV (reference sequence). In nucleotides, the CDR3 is TGTGCCAGCAGTTTAGGTCTAGCGGGGGGACACACCGGGGAGCTGTTTTTT. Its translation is CASSLGLAGGHTGELFF.

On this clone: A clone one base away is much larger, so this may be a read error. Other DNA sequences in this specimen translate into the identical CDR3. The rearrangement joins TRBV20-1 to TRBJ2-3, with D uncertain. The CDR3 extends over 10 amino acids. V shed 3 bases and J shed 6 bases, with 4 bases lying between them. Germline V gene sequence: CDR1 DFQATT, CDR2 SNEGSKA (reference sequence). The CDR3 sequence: CSARTDTQYF. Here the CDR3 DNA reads TGCAGTGCTAGGACCGATACGCAGTATTTT.

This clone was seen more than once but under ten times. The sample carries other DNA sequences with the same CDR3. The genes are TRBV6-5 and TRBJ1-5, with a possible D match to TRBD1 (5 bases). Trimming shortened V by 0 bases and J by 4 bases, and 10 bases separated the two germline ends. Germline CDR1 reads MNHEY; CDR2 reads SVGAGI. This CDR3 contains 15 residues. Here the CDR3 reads CASSYSGGGNQPQHF. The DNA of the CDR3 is TGTGCCAGCAGTTACTCGGGGGGAGGGAATCAGCCCCAGCATTTT.

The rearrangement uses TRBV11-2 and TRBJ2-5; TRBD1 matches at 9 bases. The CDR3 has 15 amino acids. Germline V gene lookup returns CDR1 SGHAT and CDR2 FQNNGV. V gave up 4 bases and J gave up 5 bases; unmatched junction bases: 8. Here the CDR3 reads CASSSGTGRWETQYF. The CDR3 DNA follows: TGTGCCAGCAGCTCCGGGACAGGGAGATGGGAGACCCAGTACTTC.

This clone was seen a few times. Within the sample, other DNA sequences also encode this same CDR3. The chain's CDR3 is CASSLSGTGGNQPQHF. The CDR3 DNA is TGTGCCAGCAGCTTGTCCGGGACAGGGGGCAATCAGCCCCAGCATTTT. The chain is built from TRBV5-6 and TRBJ1-5; 10 bases are a match to TRBD1. There are 16 residues in the CDR3. V shed 1 base, J shed 2 bases, and the junction held 3 bases outside the gene matches. Germline assignment: CDR1 SGHDT and CDR2 YYEEEE. Based on the CDR3 plus reference TRBV5-6 and TRBJ1-5, the full variable domain is DAGVTQSPTHLIKTRGQQVTLRCSPKSGHDTVSWYQQALGQGPQFIFQYYEEEERQRGNFPDRFSGHQFPNYSSELNVNALLLGDSALYLCASSLSGTGGNQPQHFGDGTRLSIL.

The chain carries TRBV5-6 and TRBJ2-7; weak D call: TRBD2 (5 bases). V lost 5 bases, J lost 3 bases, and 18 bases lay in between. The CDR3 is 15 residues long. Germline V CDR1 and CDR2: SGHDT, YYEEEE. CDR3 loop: CASRSWRSQIYEQYF. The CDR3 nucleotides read TGTGCCAGCAGATCCTGGAGGTCTCAGATCTACGAGCAGTACTTC.